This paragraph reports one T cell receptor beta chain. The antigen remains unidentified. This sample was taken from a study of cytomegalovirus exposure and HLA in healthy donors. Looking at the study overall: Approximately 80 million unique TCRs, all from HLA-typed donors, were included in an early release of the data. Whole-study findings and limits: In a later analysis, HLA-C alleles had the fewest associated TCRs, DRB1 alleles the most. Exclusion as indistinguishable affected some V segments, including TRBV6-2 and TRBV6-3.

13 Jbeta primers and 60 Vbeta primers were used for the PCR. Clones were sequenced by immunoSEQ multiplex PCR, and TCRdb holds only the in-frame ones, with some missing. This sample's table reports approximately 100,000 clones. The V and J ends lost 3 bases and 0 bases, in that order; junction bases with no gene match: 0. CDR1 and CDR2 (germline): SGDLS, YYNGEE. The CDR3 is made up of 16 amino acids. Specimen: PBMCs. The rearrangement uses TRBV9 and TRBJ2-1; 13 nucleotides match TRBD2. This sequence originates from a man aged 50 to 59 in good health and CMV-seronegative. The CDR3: CASSGLAGGSYNEQFF. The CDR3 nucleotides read TGTGCCAGCAGCGGACTAGCGGGGGGCTCCTACAATGAGCAGTTCTTC.